This T cell receptor beta chain was documented in a study of blood T cells in healthy people across ages. Findings and limits, study-wide: While age rose, TCR beta diversity per million T cells dropped in a roughly linear way. Whereas aged donors had fewer naive CD4+ cells, long-lived donors had more of them and higher diversity. Unsorted PBMCs ruled out conclusive naive versus antigen-experienced comparison.

A second PCR, run for about 6 to 12 cycles, used a sample-barcoded 5' primer plus a J-beta primer mix. Each cDNA molecule carried a tag from a template-switch adaptor that contained 12 random nucleotides. MiXCR, run by TCRdb on the 5' RACE reads, gives a single entry per CDR3 protein. The repertoire holds 700,000 or so distinct CDR3 sequences, with 22% as singletons. For this clonotype: What it recognizes is unknown.

The sequence came from a man between 65 and 85 years old in good health. Sequencing was performed on blood.

DNA of the CDR3: TGCAGTGCTAGAGGGCCGTCACTTAGCACAGATACGCAGTATTTT. Protein: CSARGPSLSTDTQYF. The chain links TRBV20-1 to TRBJ2-3; D not certain. Germline-derived CDR1 and CDR2 are DFQATT and SNEGSKA (reference sequence). This CDR3 comprises 15 residues. V was pared by 1 base and J by 0 bases, with 11 bases between.